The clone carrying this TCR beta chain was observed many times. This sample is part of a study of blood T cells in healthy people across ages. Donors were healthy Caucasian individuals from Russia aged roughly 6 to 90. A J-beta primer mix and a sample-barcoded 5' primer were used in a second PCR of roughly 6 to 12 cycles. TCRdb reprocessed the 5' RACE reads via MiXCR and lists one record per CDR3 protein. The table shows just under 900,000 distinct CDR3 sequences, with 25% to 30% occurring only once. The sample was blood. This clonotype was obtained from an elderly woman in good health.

The chain's CDR3 is CSGVGVTEQFF. The CDR3 bases are TGCAGCGGCGTCGGAGTCACCGAGCAGTTCTTC. The V and J genes are TRBV29-1 and TRBJ2-1; D gene ambiguous. In germline, CDR1 is SQVTM, CDR2 ANQGSEA. The ends were cut back, 7 bases at V and 10 bases at J, with 14 bases in the middle. The CDR3 consists of 11 residues.